Below, 27 T cell receptor beta chains from the same sample are listed, as sequenced in a study of cytomegalovirus exposure and HLA in healthy donors. The PCR made use of 60 Vbeta and 13 Jbeta primers. Data came from immunoSEQ multiplex PCR; TCRdb stores just in-frame clones and leaves some out. The sample consists of 120,000 or so clones, around three quarters of them appearing once. Sequenced input: PBMCs. These TCRs come from a female donor in good health and CMV-seronegative.

The chain couples TRBV21-1 to TRBJ1-2; the table's D call, TRBD1, has no DNA check behind it. TRBV21-1 is a recognized pseudogene. CDR3 length equals 15 residues. CDR3: CASSSRDRGICGYTF. DNA for the CDR3: TGTGCCAGCAGCTCCCGGGACAGGGGTATCTGTGGCTACACCTTC.

The chain is built from TRBV5-4 and TRBJ2-1; maybe TRBD2 (5 bases). The V end lost 0 bases, the J end lost 3 bases, and 10 bases lay between the germline ends. The CDR3 length is 15 residues. Germline V gives CDR1 SGHNT, CDR2 YYREEE (reference sequence). In DNA, the CDR3 is TGTGCCAGCAGCTTGGGGGGAGCGGACTACAATGAGCAGTTCTTC. Its protein product is CASSLGGADYNEQFF.

This clone was seen a handful of times. The chain links TRBV6-1 to TRBJ2-7; possibly TRBD1 for D (6 bases). Trimming pared 3 bases from V and 5 bases from J, leaving 11 bases between. Germline-derived CDR1 and CDR2 are MNHNS and SASEGT. This CDR3 is 13 amino acids long. CDR3 coding DNA: TGTGCCAGCAGTGAGGGACATCCCCACGAGCAGTACTTC. Translation gives CASSEGHPHEQYF.

The chain joins TRBV9 to TRBJ1-3, with unresolved D. CDR1 is SGDLS, CDR2 YYNGEE, per germline. V lost 3 bases and J 5 bases, leaving 15 bases between the germline ends. The CDR3 spans 15 residues. CDR3 protein: CASSAVRGPRNTIYF. DNA for the CDR3: TGTGCCAGCAGCGCAGTACGGGGTCCGAGAAACACCATATATTTT.

V gene TRBV6-6 combines with J gene TRBJ2-5, with D unclear. The end of the DNA fits TRBJ2-7 better, so the J call may be wrong. CDR1 MNHNY and CDR2 SVGAGI come from the germline V gene (reference sequence). This CDR3 has 15 amino acids. This chain's CDR3 is CASSPTKTESYEQYF. DNA for the CDR3: TGTGCCAGCAGCCCGACCAAGACTGAATCCTACGAGCAGTACTTC.

The gene calls are TRBV2 and TRBJ1-4; D is uncertain. Trimming cost V 7 bases and J 0 bases, with 15 bases left between them. CDR1 is SNHLY, CDR2 FYNNEI, per germline. The CDR3 sequence is 16 residues long. Written as DNA, the CDR3 is TGTGCCAGCATTACACGACACCCTACAACTAATGAAAAACTGTTTTTT. Protein product: CASITRHPTTNEKLFF.

This clone was found a few times. The gene calls are TRBV5-1 and TRBJ2-1; 11 nucleotides match TRBD2. With 7 bases clipped from V and 6 bases from J, the junction kept 0 bases outside the gene matches. The CDR3 spans 12 residues. The V gene's germline CDR1 is SGHRS and CDR2 YFSETQ. For the CDR3, the DNA is TGCGCCAGCGGGACTAGCGGCAATGAGCAGTTCTTC. It yields the protein CASGTSGNEQFF.

This clone was recorded once. The chain joins TRBV5-1 to TRBJ2-7, with D perhaps TRBD2 (5 bases). The V gene lost 0 bases and the J gene lost 6 bases, with 22 bases spanning the gap. The CDR3 has 17 residues. CDR1 is SGHRS, CDR2 YFSETQ, per germline. The CDR3 region is CASSLVGGGGYVFEQYF. The DNA of the CDR3 is TGCGCCAGCAGCTTGGTGGGTGGTGGCGGGTATGTTTTCGAGCAGTACTTC.

The J gene is TRBJ1-5, the V gene TRBV6-1, with 7 bases matching TRBD1. With V trimmed by 3 bases and J by 3 bases, 5 bases remained unmatched. The length of the CDR3 is 15 residues. The germline CDR1 and CDR2 sequences are MNHNS and SASEGT. Here the CDR3 DNA reads TGTGCCAGCAGTGAGACAGGGCTGATCAATCAGCCCCAGCATTTT. Residues: CASSETGLINQPQHF.

The rearrangement joins TRBV18 to TRBJ1-4; 7 nucleotides agree with TRBD1. V dropped 3 bases and J dropped 4; count of bases not matched to a gene: 5. The CDR3 contains 15 residues. CDR1 is KGHSH and CDR2 is LQKENI in the germline V gene. The DNA for the CDR3 is TGTGCCAGCTCACCCGAGACAGGGAGTAATGAAAAACTGTTTTTT. Protein sequence: CASSPETGSNEKLFF. Variable domain in full (rest from reference TRBV18 and TRBJ1-4): NAGVMQNPRHLVRRRGQEARLRCSPMKGHSHVYWYRQLPEEGLKFMVYLQKENIIDESGMPKERFSAEFPKEGPSILRIQQVVRGDSAAYFCASSPETGSNEKLFFGSGTQLSVL.

This rearrangement joins TRBV18 to TRBJ2-5; the match to TRBD2 covers 8 bases. This CDR3 has 15 residues. The germline CDR1 and CDR2 sequences are KGHSH and LQKENI. The J segment lost 4 bases and the V segment lost 6 bases, leaving 10 bases of the junction unmatched. The CDR3 sequence: CASSPLSGSLETQYF. The CDR3 DNA reads TGTGCCAGCTCGCCGCTAAGCGGGAGTCTAGAGACCCAGTACTTC.

The V call is TRBV5-4, the J call TRBJ2-5, with TRBD2 identical over 7 bases. V lost 1 base, J lost 4 bases, and 1 base stayed unmatched. Looked up from germline, CDR1 is SGHNT and CDR2 is YYREEE (reference sequence). There are 13 residues in the CDR3. CDR3 coding DNA: TGTGCCAGCAGCTTGACTAGCGTAGAGACCCAGTACTTC. As protein: CASSLTSVETQYF.

The chain joins TRBV28 to TRBJ2-5; D is perhaps TRBD2 (6 bases). This CDR3 spans 15 amino acids. The germline CDR1 and CDR2 sequences are MDHEN and SYDVKM. V was pared by 6 bases and J by 4 bases, with 18 bases between. This CDR3 reads CASSPFPPGVETQYF. Here the CDR3 DNA reads TGTGCCAGCAGCCCATTCCCACCGGGGGTAGAGACCCAGTACTTC. Complete variable domain (other parts from reference TRBV28 and TRBJ2-5): DVKVTQSSRYLVKRTGEKVFLECVQDMDHENMFWYRQDPGLGLRLIYFSYDVKMKEKGDIPEGYSVSREKKERFSLILESASTNQTSMYLCASSPFPPGVETQYFGPGTRLLVL.

This chain uses TRBV10-2 with TRBJ2-1, with TRBD2 matching over 10 bases. Germline V gene data show CDR1 as WSHSY and CDR2 as SAAADI. The V segment lost 8 bases and the J segment 7 bases; nucleotides outside the gene matches: 8. This CDR3 has 14 residues. The CDR3 is CASGELAGFNEQFF. Written as DNA, the CDR3 is TGCGCCAGCGGCGAACTAGCGGGGTTTAATGAGCAGTTCTTC.

This chain links TRBV2 with TRBJ1-2; TRBD1 agrees at 9 bases. Germline V lookup: CDR1 SNHLY, CDR2 FYNNEI. This CDR3 has 15 residues. V trimming: 7 bases; J trimming: 4 bases; junction bases outside the gene matches: 10. Here the CDR3 DNA reads TGTGCCAGCAATGGCGGGACAGGGTCCTCCTATGGCTACACCTTC. This sequence encodes CASNGGTGSSYGYTF.

There are a few counts of this clone. The rearrangement joins TRBV5-1 to TRBJ1-1, with D possibly matching TRBD1 (6 bases). This CDR3 spans 16 amino acids. Germline CDR1 is SGHRS and CDR2 is YFSETQ. V shed 0 bases and J shed 2 bases, with 14 bases lying between them. The CDR3 nucleotides are TGCGCCAGCAGCTTGGAGGTTAGACAGGCAAACACTGAAGCTTTCTTT. This sequence encodes CASSLEVRQANTEAFF.

The chain uses TRBV2 and TRBJ1-2; the D gene is possibly TRBD1 (6 bases). The V end was cut by 8 bases, the J end by 7 bases, with 17 bases between. CDR1 and CDR2 from the germline V gene are SNHLY and FYNNEI. The CDR3 is 13 amino acids. The CDR3 DNA reads TGTGCCAGCGAGGGGGGGGGCTTCGGTGGCTACACCTTC. This sequence encodes CASEGGGFGGYTF.

The table lists this clone with a few counts. The V and J genes are TRBV6-5 and TRBJ2-4; D is possibly TRBD2 (5 bases). Germline V lookup: CDR1 MNHEY, CDR2 SVGAGI. The CDR3 covers 13 residues. V dropped 6 bases and J dropped 8 bases, with 14 bases sitting between them. In DNA, the CDR3 is TGTGCCAGCAGCATGGGAGAGCGCGACATTCAGTACTTC. Translating it yields CASSMGERDIQYF.

This clone was observed a few times. The chain links TRBV29-1 to TRBJ1-4; 10 bases match TRBD1. The CDR3 contains 12 residues. Germline CDR1 SQVTM, CDR2 ANQGSEA. In DNA, the CDR3 is TGCAGTGACAGGGGGCCGGACGAAAAACTGTTTTTT. This codes for CSDRGPDEKLFF.

V and J are TRBV11-2 and TRBJ2-5; D not certain. Germline lookup yields CDR1 SGHAT and CDR2 FQNNGV. The length of the CDR3 is 11 residues. The V end was cut by 5 bases, the J end by 2 bases, with 3 bases between. As DNA, the CDR3 is TGTGCCAGCAGCCTACAAGAGACCCAGTACTTC. Translated, it gives CASSLQETQYF. The variable domain in full, with the rest retrieved from reference TRBV11-2 and TRBJ2-5, is EAGVAQSPRYKIIEKRQSVAFWCNPISGHATLYWYQQILGQGPKLLIQFQNNGVVDDSQLPKDRFSAERLKGVDSTLKIQPAKLEDSAVYLCASSLQETQYFGPGTRLLVL.

The chain is built from TRBV19 and TRBJ1-1; 8 nucleotides align to TRBD1. With V trimmed by 5 bases and J by 5 bases, 16 bases remained unmatched. Germline-derived CDR1 and CDR2 are LNHDA and SQIVND (reference sequence). The CDR3 spans 17 residues. The CDR3 is CASSSPPTGVMGTEAFF. CDR3 coding DNA: TGTGCCAGTAGTTCCCCACCGACAGGGGTAATGGGTACTGAAGCTTTCTTT.

The chain employs TRBV5-4 and TRBJ2-5; D is unclear. This CDR3 region has 12 residues. V lost 5 bases and J lost 0, with 5 bases in between. Germline V CDR1 and CDR2: SGHNT, YYREEE (reference sequence). The CDR3 sequence: CASSDNQETQYF. The CDR3 DNA sequence: TGTGCCAGCAGTGACAACCAAGAGACCCAGTACTTC.

The V call is TRBV5-4, the J call TRBJ2-1, with TRBD2 as a possible D gene (5 bases). V lost 5 bases and J lost 9, with 12 bases in between. From germline, CDR1 is SGHNT and CDR2 YYREEE (reference sequence). The CDR3 totals 12 residues. The CDR3 DNA is TGTGCCAGCAGACTGGAGGTCGGTGAGCAGTTCTTC. Protein sequence: CASRLEVGEQFF.

The chain couples TRBV6-5 to TRBJ2-5; tentative D call: TRBD1 (6 bases). The assigned J gene may be wrong: the sequence end matches TRBJ2-7 better. Germline V gene lookup returns CDR1 MNHEY and CDR2 SVGAGI. The CDR3 spans 13 residues. In nucleotides, the CDR3 is TGTGCCAGCGGGGGCGATAGCTCCTACGAGCAGTACTTC. Translation: CASGGDSSYEQYF.

On this clone itself: The junction differs from germline at one of its ends, possibly a read error. The gene calls are TRBV7-9 and TRBJ2-4; 8 bases are a match to TRBD1. The CDR3 consists of 15 residues. Germline V lookup: CDR1 SEHNR, CDR2 FQNEAQ (reference sequence). The CDR3 nucleotides are TGTGCCAGCAGCTACGCCCAGGGGGCAAAAAACAGTCAGTACTTC. Translating gives CASSYAQGAKNSQYF.

This clone has a handful of counts. The chain links TRBV2 to TRBJ2-7, with 9 bases aligning to TRBD1. After removal of 6 bases from V and 6 bases from J, the junction contained 3 bases not matched to a gene. CDR3 length: 12 amino acids. The V gene's germline CDR1 is SNHLY and CDR2 FYNNEI. CDR3 in DNA: TGTGCCAGCAGCCGACAGGGGGGCGAGCAGTACTTC. This encodes CASSRQGGEQYF.

The rearrangement joins TRBV7-2 to TRBJ2-1; possible D gene TRBD2, 6 bases. V was pared by 5 bases and J by 10 bases, with 15 bases between. Germline assignment: CDR1 SGHTA and CDR2 FQGNSA. The CDR3 extends over 13 amino acids. In DNA, the CDR3 is TGTGCCAGCAGCCGCCGGGGGTGGGGCGAGCAGTTCTTC. It is translated as CASSRRGWGEQFF.